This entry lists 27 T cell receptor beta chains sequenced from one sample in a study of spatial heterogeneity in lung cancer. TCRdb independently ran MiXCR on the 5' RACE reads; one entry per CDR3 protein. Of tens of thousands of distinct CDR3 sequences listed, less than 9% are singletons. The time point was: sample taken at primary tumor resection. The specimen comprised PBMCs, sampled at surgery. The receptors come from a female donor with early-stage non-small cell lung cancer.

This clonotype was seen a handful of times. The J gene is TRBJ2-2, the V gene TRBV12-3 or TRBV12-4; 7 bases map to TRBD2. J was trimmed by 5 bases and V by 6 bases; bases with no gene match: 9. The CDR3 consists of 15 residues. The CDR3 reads CASSPLAPLTGELFF. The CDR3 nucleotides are TGTGCCAGCAGCCCACTAGCGCCCTTAACCGGGGAGCTGTTTTTT.

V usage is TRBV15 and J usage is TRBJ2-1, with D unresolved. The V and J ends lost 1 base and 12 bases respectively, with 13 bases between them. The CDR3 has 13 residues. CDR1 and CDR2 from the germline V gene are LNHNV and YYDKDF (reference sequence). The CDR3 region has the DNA TGTGCCACCAGCAGAGTTGGTGCTCAAGGGCAGTTCTTC. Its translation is CATSRVGAQGQFF.

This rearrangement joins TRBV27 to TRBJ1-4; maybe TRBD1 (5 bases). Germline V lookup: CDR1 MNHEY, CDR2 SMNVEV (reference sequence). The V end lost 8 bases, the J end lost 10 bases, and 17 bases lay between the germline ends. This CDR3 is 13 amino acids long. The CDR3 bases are TGTGCCAGCCGCCGGGGCGGGGAATTAAAACTGTTTTTT. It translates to CASRRGGELKLFF.

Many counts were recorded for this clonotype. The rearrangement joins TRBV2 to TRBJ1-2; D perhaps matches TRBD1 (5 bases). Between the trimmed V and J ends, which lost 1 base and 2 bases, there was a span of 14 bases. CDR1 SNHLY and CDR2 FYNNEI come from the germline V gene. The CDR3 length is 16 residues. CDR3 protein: CASSEGPPGANYGYTF. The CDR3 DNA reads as TGTGCCAGCAGTGAAGGTCCCCCTGGGGCCAACTATGGCTACACCTTC.

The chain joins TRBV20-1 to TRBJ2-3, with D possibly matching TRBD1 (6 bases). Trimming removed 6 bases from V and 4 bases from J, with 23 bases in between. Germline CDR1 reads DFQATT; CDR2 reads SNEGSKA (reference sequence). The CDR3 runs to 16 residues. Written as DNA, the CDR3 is TGCAGTGCCCCCGGGACATACTCTCCTAGCCCAGATACGCAGTATTTT. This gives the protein CSAPGTYSPSPDTQYF.

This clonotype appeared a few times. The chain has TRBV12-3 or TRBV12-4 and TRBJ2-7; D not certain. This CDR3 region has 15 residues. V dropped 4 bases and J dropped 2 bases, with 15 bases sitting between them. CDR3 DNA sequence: TGTGCCAGCAGTTCTACTTTCGGGTCTACCTACGAGCAGTACTTC. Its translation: CASSSTFGSTYEQYF.

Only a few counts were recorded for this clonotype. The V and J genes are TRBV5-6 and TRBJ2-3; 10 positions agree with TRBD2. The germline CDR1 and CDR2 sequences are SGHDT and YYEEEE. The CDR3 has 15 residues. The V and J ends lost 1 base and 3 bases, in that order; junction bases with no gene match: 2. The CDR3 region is CASSLLAGGTDTQYF. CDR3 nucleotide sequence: TGTGCCAGCAGCTTGTTAGCGGGAGGTACAGATACGCAGTATTTT.

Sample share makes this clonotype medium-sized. CDR3 nucleotides: TGTGCCAGCAGCCTCGGGGGCGACTCGAGAGAGACCCAGTACTTC. Translated, it gives CASSLGGDSRETQYF. The chain recombines TRBV5-4 with TRBJ2-5; either TRBD1 or TRBD2 may fit D (6 bases each). This CDR3 has 15 amino acids. V lost 4 bases to trimming and J lost 4 bases, with 17 bases between them. The V gene's germline CDR1 is SGHNT and CDR2 YYREEE (reference sequence).

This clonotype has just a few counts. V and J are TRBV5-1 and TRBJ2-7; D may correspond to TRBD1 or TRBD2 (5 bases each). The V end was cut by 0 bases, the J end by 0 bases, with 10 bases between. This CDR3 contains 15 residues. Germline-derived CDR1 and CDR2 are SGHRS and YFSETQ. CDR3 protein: CASSLGDGVSYEQYF. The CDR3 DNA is TGCGCCAGCAGCTTGGGGGACGGGGTCTCCTACGAGCAGTACTTC.

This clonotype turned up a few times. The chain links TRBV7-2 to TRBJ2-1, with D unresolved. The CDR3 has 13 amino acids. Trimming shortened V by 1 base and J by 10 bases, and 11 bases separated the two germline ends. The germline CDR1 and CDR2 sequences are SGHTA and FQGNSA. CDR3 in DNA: TGTGCCAGCAGCTTAGTGGGTGACACAGAGCAGTTCTTC. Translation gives CASSLVGDTEQFF.

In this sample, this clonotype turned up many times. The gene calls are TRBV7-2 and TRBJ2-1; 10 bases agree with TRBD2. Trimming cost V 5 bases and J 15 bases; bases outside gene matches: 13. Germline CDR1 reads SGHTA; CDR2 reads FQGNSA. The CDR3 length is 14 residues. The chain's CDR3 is CASSRSGASGGSFF. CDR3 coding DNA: TGTGCCAGCAGCAGAAGTGGCGCTAGCGGGGGTTCGTTCTTC.

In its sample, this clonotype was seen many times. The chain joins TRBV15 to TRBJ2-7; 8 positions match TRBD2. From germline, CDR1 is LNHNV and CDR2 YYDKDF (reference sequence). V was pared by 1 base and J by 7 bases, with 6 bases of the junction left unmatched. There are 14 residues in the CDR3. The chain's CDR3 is CATSRAGTRVEQYF. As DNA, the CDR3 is TGTGCCACCAGCAGAGCGGGGACTAGAGTGGAGCAGTACTTC.

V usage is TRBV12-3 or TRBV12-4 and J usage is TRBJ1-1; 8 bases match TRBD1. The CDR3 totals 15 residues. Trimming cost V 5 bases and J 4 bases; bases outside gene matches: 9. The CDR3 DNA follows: TGTGCCAGCAGTGACGCCGGGACAGGAGGCACTGAAGCTTTCTTT. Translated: CASSDAGTGGTEAFF.

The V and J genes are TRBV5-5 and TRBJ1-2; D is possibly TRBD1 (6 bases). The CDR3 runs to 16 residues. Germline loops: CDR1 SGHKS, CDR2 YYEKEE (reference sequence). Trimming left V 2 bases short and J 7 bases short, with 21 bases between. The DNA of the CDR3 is TGTGCCAGCAGCTTAATGGTGGGACACCAAACCAGTGGCTACACCTTC. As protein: CASSLMVGHQTSGYTF. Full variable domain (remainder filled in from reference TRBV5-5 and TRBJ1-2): DAGVTQSPTHLIKTRGQQVTLRCSPISGHKSVSWYQQVLGQGPQFIFQYYEKEERGRGNFPDRFSARQFPNYSSELNVNALLLGDSALYLCASSLMVGHQTSGYTFGSGTRLTVV.

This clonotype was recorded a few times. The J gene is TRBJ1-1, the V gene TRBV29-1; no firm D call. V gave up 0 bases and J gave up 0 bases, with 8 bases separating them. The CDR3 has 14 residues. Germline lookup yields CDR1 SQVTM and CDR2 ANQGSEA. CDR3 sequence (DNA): TGCAGCGTTGAAGATAGCTGGGTGAACACTGAAGCTTTCTTT. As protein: CSVEDSWVNTEAFF.

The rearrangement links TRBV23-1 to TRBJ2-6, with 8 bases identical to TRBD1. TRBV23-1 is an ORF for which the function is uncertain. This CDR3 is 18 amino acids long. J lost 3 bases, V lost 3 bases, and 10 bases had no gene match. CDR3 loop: CASSHFRTGTGGANVLTF. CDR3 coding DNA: TGCGCCAGCAGTCACTTCAGGACAGGGACGGGTGGGGCCAACGTCCTGACTTTC.

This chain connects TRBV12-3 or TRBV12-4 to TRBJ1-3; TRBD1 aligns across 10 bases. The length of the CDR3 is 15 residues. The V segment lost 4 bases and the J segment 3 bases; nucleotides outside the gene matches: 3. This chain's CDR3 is CASSSGQGYGNTIYF. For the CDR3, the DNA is TGTGCCAGCAGTTCGGGACAGGGGTATGGAAACACCATATATTTT.

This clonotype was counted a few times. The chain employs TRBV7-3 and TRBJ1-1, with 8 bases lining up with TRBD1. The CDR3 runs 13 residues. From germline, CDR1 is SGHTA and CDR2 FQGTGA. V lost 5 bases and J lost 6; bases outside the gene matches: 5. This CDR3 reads CASSRKDRAEAFF. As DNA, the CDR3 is TGTGCCAGCAGCCGAAAGGACAGGGCTGAAGCTTTCTTT. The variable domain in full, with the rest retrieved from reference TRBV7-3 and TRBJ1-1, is GAGVSQTPSNKVTEKGKYVELRCDPISGHTALYWYRQSLGQGPEFLIYFQGTGAADDSGLPNDRFFAVRPEGSVSTLKIQRTERGDSAVYLCASSRKDRAEAFFGQGTRLTVV.

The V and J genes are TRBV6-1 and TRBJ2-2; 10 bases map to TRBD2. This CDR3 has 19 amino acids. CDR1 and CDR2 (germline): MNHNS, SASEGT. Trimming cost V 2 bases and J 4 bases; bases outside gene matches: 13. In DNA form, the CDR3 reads TGTGCCAGCAGTGAACTGGGACTAGCGAGATTTCGAGGCACCGGGGAGCTGTTTTTT. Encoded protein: CASSELGLARFRGTGELFF.

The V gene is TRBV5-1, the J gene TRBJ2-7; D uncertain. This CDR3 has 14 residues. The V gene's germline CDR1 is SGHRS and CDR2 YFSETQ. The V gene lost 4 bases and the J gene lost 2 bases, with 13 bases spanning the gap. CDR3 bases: TGCGCCAGCAGCCTAGGGCTGGTCCCCTACGAGCAGTACTTC. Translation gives CASSLGLVPYEQYF.

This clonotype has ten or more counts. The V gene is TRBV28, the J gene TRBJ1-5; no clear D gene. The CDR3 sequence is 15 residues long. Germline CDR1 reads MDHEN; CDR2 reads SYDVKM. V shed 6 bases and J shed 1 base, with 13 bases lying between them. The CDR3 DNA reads TGTGCCAGCAGGGAGTTGACTCGGAGCAATCAGCCCCAGCATTTT. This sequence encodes CASRELTRSNQPQHF. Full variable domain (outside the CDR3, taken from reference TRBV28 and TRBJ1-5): DVKVTQSSRYLVKRTGEKVFLECVQDMDHENMFWYRQDPGLGLRLIYFSYDVKMKEKGDIPEGYSVSREKKERFSLILESASTNQTSMYLCASRELTRSNQPQHFGDGTRLSIL.

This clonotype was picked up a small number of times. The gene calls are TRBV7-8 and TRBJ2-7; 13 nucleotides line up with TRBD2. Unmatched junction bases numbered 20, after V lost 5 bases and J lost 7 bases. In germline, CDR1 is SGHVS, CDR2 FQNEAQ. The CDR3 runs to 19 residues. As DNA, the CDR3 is TGTGCCAGCAGCCCGACCGGGACTAGCGGGATCCGCTCGGGGGGGGAGCAGTACTTC. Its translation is CASSPTGTSGIRSGGEQYF.

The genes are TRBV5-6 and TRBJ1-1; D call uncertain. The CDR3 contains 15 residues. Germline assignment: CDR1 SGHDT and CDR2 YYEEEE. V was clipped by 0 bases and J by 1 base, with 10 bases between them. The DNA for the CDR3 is TGTGCCAGCAGCTTGGAGATCGAGGGGAACACTGAAGCTTTCTTT. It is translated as CASSLEIEGNTEAFF.

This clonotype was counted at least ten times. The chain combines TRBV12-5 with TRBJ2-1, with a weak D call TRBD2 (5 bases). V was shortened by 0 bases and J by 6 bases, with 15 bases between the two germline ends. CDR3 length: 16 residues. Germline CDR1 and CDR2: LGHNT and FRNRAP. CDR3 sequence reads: CASGLVSGLISNEQFF. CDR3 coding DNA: TGTGCTAGTGGTTTGGTAAGCGGCCTAATCTCCAATGAGCAGTTCTTC. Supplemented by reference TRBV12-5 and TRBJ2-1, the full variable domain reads DARVTQTPRHKVTEMGQEVTMRCQPILGHNTVFWYRQTMMQGLELLAYFRNRAPLDDSGMPKDRFSAEMPDATLATLKIQPSEPRDSAVYFCASGLVSGLISNEQFFGPGTRLTVL.

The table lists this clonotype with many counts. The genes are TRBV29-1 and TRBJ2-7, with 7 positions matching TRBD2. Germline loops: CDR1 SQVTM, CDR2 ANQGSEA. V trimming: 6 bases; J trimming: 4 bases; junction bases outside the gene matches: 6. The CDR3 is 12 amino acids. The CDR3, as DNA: TGCAGCGTAGCTCGGGGGGTGTACGAGCAGTACTTC. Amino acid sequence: CSVARGVYEQYF.

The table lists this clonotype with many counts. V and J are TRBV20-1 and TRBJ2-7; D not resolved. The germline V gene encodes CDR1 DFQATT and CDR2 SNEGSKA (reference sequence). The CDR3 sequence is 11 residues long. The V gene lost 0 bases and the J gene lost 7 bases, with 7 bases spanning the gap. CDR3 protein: CSARDSPEQYF. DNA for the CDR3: TGCAGTGCTAGAGACAGCCCAGAGCAGTACTTC.

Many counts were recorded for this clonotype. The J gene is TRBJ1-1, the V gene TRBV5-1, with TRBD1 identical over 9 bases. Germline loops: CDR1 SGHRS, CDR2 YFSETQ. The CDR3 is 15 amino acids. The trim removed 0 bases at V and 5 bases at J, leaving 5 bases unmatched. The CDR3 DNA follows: TGCGCCAGCAGCTTGGGGGGACAGGGATATACTGAAGCTTTCTTT. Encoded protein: CASSLGGQGYTEAFF.